This TCR beta chain was retrieved from a study of blood T cell repertoires in COVID-19. TCRdb keeps only in-frame clones here, not all; method: immunoSEQ multiplex PCR. The data contain 230,000 or so clones, 80% to 85% of them singletons. CDR1 and CDR2 (germline): SGHTA, FQGNSA. CDR3 length: 16 amino acids. Trimming left V 0 bases short and J 0 bases short, with 9 bases between. This receptor was identified in a man between 45 and 60 years old with active or convalescent COVID-19. The chain uses TRBV7-2 and TRBJ1-3; no definite D call. Sequencing was done on a sample of peripheral blood. The CDR3 DNA reads TGTGCCAGCAGCTTAGCGCCCCTGAGCTCTGGAAACACCATATATTTT. Translation gives CASSLAPLSSGNTIYF.